This TCR beta chain was retrieved from a study of T cell changes during pregnancy in multiple sclerosis. CDR1 SGHVS and CDR2 FQNEAQ come from the germline V gene. The CDR3 loop spans 16 amino acids. V shed 1 base and J shed 3 bases, with 12 bases lying between them. Measured with immunoSEQ multiplex PCR; TCRdb has only the in-frame clones, and not every one. The sample consists of tens of thousands of clones, 85% to 95% of them appearing once. The material was peripheral blood, obtained after pregnancy. The chain has TRBV7-8 and TRBJ2-2; TRBD2 might be the D (5 bases). The sequence was collected from a female donor with multiple sclerosis, enrolled in a pregnancy study. As DNA, the CDR3 is TGTGCCAGCAGCTTAGAATGGGGAGCGGACACCGGGGAGCTGTTTTTT. It is translated as CASSLEWGADTGELFF.